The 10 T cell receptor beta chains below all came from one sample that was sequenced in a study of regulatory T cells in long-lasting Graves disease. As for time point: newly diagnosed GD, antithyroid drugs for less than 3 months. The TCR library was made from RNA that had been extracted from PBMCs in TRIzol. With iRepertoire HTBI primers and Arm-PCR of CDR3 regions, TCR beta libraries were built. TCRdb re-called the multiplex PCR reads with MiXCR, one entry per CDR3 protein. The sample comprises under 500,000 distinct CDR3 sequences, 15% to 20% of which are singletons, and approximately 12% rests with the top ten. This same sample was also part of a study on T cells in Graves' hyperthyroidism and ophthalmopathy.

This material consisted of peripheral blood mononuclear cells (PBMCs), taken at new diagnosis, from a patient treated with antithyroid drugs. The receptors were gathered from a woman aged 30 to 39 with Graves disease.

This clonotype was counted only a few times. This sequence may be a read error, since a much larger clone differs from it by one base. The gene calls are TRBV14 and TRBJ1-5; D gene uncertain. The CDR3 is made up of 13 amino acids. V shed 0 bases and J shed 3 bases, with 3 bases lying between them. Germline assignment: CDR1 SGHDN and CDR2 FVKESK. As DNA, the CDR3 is TGTGCCAGCAGCCAAGATCCCAATCAGCCCCAGCATTTT. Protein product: CASSQDPNQPQHF.

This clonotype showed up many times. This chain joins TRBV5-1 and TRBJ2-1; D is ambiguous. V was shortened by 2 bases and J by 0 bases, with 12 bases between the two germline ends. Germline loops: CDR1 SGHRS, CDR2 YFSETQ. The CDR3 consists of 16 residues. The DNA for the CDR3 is TGCGCCAGCAGCTTTTCATCCCTAAGCTCCTACAATGAGCAGTTCTTC. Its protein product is CASSFSSLSSYNEQFF.

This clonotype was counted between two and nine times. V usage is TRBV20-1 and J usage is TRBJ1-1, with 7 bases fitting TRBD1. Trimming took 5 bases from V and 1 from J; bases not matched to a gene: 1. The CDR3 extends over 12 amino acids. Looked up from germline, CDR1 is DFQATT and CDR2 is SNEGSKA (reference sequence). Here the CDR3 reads CSAWDRNTEAFF. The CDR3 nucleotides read TGCAGTGCTTGGGACAGGAACACTGAAGCTTTCTTT.

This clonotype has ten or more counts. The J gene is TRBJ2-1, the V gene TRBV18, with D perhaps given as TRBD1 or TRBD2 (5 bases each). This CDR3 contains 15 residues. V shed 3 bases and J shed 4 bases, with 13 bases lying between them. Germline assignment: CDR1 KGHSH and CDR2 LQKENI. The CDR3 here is CASSPLLGEYNEQFF. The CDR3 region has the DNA TGTGCCAGCTCACCTCTCCTAGGGGAGTACAATGAGCAGTTCTTC.

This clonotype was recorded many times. CDR3: CASRSIPTDTQYF. In nucleotides, the CDR3 is TGTGCCAGCAGGTCTATCCCAACAGATACGCAGTATTTT. V usage is TRBV11-2 and J usage is TRBJ2-3; D remains ambiguous. The V end was cut by 6 bases, the J end by 3 bases, with 10 bases between. The CDR3 totals 13 residues. CDR1 is SGHAT and CDR2 is FQNNGV in the germline V gene.

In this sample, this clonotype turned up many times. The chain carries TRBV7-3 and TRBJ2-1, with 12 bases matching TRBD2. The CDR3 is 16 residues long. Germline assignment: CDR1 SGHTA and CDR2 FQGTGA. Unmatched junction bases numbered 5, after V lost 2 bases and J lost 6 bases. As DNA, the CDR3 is TGTGCCAGCAGCTTACGTCGGACTAGCGGGATCAATGAGCAGTTCTTC. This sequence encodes CASSLRRTSGINEQFF. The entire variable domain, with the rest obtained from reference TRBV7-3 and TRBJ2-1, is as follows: GAGVSQTPSNKVTEKGKYVELRCDPISGHTALYWYRQSLGQGPEFLIYFQGTGAADDSGLPNDRFFAVRPEGSVSTLKIQRTERGDSAVYLCASSLRRTSGINEQFFGPGTRLTVL.

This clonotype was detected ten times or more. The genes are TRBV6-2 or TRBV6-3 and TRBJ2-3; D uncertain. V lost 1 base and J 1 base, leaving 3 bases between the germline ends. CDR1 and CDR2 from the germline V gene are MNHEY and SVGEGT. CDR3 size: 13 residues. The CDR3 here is CASSYLGTDTQYF. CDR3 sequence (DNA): TGTGCCAGCAGTTACTTGGGCACAGATACGCAGTATTTT.

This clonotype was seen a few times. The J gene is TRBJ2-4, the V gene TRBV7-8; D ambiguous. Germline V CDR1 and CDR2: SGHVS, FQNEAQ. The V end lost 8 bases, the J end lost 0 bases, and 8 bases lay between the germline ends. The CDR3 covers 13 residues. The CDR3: CASGQRAKNIQYF. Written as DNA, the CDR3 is TGTGCCAGCGGCCAGCGAGCCAAAAACATTCAGTACTTC. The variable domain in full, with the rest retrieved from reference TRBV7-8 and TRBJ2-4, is GAGVSQSPRYKVAKRGQDVALRCDPISGHVSLFWYQQALGQGPEFLTYFQNEAQLDKSGLPSDRFFAERPEGSVSTLKIQRTQQEDSAVYLCASGQRAKNIQYFGAGTRLSVL.

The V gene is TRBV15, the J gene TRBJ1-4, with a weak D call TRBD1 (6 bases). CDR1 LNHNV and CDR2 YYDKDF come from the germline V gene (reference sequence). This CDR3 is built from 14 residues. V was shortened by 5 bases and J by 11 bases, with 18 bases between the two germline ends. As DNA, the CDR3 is TGTGCCACCAGCTGGCTCCGGGACACGGGGAAACTGTTTTTT. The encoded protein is CATSWLRDTGKLFF.

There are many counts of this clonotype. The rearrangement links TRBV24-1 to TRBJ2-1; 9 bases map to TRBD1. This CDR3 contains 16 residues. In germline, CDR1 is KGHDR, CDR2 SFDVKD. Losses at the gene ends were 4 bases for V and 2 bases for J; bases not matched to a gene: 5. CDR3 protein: CATSDRTGVPYNEQFF. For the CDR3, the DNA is TGTGCCACCAGTGACCGGACAGGGGTGCCCTACAATGAGCAGTTCTTC.